This entry lists 25 T cell receptor beta chains sequenced from one sample in a study of T cells in Graves' hyperthyroidism and ophthalmopathy. From RNA transcripts, TCR beta CDR3 regions were amplified. Carried out on the TCR CDR3, a first-round RT-PCR used the HTBI primer set. TCRdb re-derived calls from the multiplex PCR reads in MiXCR, one entry per CDR3 protein. This sample carries 95,000 to 100,000 distinct CDR3 sequences, about half of them seen once, and the ten largest clones take 25% to 30%. Source material: blood. The origin of the receptors is a woman aged 40 to 49 with Graves' hyperthyroidism.

The chain is built from TRBV7-3 and TRBJ2-2, with a weak D call TRBD1 (5 bases). V dropped 5 bases and J dropped 3 bases, with 13 bases sitting between them. Looked up from germline, CDR1 is SGHTA and CDR2 is FQGTGA. This CDR3 is 15 amino acids long. Here the CDR3 reads CASSQGGWDTGELFF. CDR3 sequence (DNA): TGTGCCAGCAGCCAGGGTGGCTGGGACACCGGGGAGCTGTTTTTT. The variable domain in full, completed from reference TRBV7-3 and TRBJ2-2, reads GAGVSQTPSNKVTEKGKYVELRCDPISGHTALYWYRQSLGQGPEFLIYFQGTGAADDSGLPNDRFFAVRPEGSVSTLKIQRTERGDSAVYLCASSQGGWDTGELFFGEGSRLTVL.

The V and J genes are TRBV29-1 and TRBJ1-6; D is possibly TRBD1 (6 bases). Germline loops: CDR1 SQVTM, CDR2 ANQGSEA. V shed 3 bases and J shed 17 bases, with 20 bases lying between them. This CDR3 region has 13 residues. Written as DNA, the CDR3 is TGCAGCGTTGAGGCGGGGCCGGGGGCCAACGTCCACTTT. Translating it yields CSVEAGPGANVHF. Complete variable domain (other parts from reference TRBV29-1 and TRBJ1-6): SAVISQKPSRDICQRGTSLTIQCQVDSQVTMMFWYRQQPGQSLTLIATANQGSEATYESGFVIDKFPISRPNLTFSTLTVSNMSPEDSSIYLCSVEAGPGANVHFGNGTRLTVT.

Many counts were recorded for this clonotype. This rearrangement joins TRBV5-8 to TRBJ2-7; 10 positions match TRBD2. Germline trimming cut 4 bases from V and 4 bases from J; bases unmatched to any gene: 17. Germline CDR1 and CDR2: SGHTS and YDEGEE. The CDR3 is made up of 18 amino acids. The CDR3: CASSPRPSGRSSRYEQYF. CDR3 bases: TGTGCCAGCAGCCCAAGGCCTAGCGGGAGAAGTTCAAGGTACGAGCAGTACTTC.

This clonotype was observed a single time. The V and J genes are TRBV2 and TRBJ1-2; D unclear. The CDR3 is 12 residues long. Germline values: CDR1 SNHLY, CDR2 FYNNEI. Trimming removed 4 bases at V and 4 bases at J, with 7 bases between. CDR3 region: CASSATSYGYTF. CDR3 DNA sequence: TGTGCCAGCAGTGCTACAAGCTATGGCTACACCTTC.

This clonotype was observed at least ten times. The chain is built from TRBV6-6 and TRBJ2-2; 7 nucleotides match TRBD1. The germline CDR1 and CDR2 sequences are MNHNY and SVGAGI (reference sequence). There are 14 residues in the CDR3. Trimming at V came to 7 bases and at J to 7 bases, leaving 9 bases not matched to a gene. The CDR3 here is CASNRDSSYGELFF. CDR3 in DNA: TGTGCCAGCAACCGGGACAGCAGCTACGGGGAGCTGTTTTTT.

The rearrangement links TRBV29-1 to TRBJ1-1; D is possibly TRBD1 (5 bases). Germline lookup yields CDR1 SQVTM and CDR2 ANQGSEA. The CDR3 contains 13 residues. Here the CDR3 reads CRITGAIHPEAFF. DNA for the CDR3: TGCAGGATTACCGGGGCCATACACCCGGAAGCTTTCTTT.

V gene TRBV10-3 combines with J gene TRBJ2-5; no definite D call. V lost 0 bases to trimming and J lost 1 base, with 0 bases between them. The germline V gene has CDR1 ENHRY and CDR2 SYGVKD. There are 12 residues in the CDR3. The CDR3 bases are TGTGCCATCAGTGAGTCCCAAGAGACCCAGTACTTC. It translates to CAISESQETQYF.

A word on this clonotype: Germline and junction disagree at one end, which may indicate a read error. This chain joins TRBV7-2 and TRBJ1-4; tentatively, D is TRBD1 (5 bases). The germline V gene encodes CDR1 SGHTA and CDR2 FQGNSA. The CDR3 runs 16 residues. CDR3 nucleotides: TGTGCCAGCAGCTTAGGGGGCTGGAACACTAATGAAAAGCTGTTTTTT. It is translated as CASSLGGWNTNEKLFF.

This clonotype was picked up a small number of times. The chain is built from TRBV30 and TRBJ2-3; D ambiguous. Trimming left V 0 bases short and J 0 bases short, with 10 bases between. The CDR3 is 15 residues long. The germline gives CDR1 GTSNPN, CDR2 SVGIG (reference sequence). The CDR3 protein is CAWSVWAVSTDTQYF. The CDR3, as DNA: TGTGCCTGGAGTGTATGGGCGGTAAGCACAGATACGCAGTATTTT.

The rearrangement uses TRBV13 and TRBJ2-2, with D perhaps matching TRBD1 (6 bases). The length of the CDR3 is 16 residues. Trimming removed 6 bases from V and 4 bases from J, with 18 bases in between. CDR1 PRHDT and CDR2 FYEKMQ come from the germline V gene (reference sequence). CDR3 residues: CASSYQGISLTGELFF. CDR3 DNA: TGTGCCAGCAGTTACCAGGGGATCTCCCTCACCGGGGAGCTGTTTTTT.

Ten or more counts support this clonotype. The genes are TRBV9 and TRBJ2-2, with unresolved D. The CDR3 has 15 residues. Trimming took off 0 bases at V and 4 bases at J, with 10 bases between the two ends. The germline CDR1 and CDR2 sequences are SGDLS and YYNGEE. CDR3 residues: CASSVVGISTGELFF. In DNA, the CDR3 is TGTGCCAGCAGCGTAGTTGGCATATCCACCGGGGAGCTGTTTTTT.

The chain joins TRBV5-1 to TRBJ2-5; the D gene is possibly TRBD2 (6 bases). V lost 1 base to trimming and J lost 8 bases, with 9 bases between them. CDR3 length: 12 residues. Germline CDR1 is SGHRS and CDR2 is YFSETQ. The CDR3 reads CASSLQGGTQYF. DNA for the CDR3: TGCGCCAGCAGCTTGCAGGGAGGAACCCAGTACTTC.

CDR3 sequence: CAISSGTGTQPQHF. In DNA, the CDR3 is TGTGCCATCAGTTCCGGGACAGGGACTCAGCCCCAGCATTTT. The chain links TRBV10-3 to TRBJ1-5; TRBD1 matches 9 bases. This CDR3 has 14 residues. The ends lost 5 bases at V and 6 bases at J; junction bases unmatched: 5. In germline, CDR1 is ENHRY, CDR2 SYGVKD.

This clonotype was seen at least ten times. This chain connects TRBV24-1 to TRBJ2-3; tentative D call: TRBD1 (5 bases). The CDR3 contains 14 residues. Trimming pared 4 bases from V and 4 bases from J, leaving 11 bases between. Germline values: CDR1 KGHDR, CDR2 SFDVKD. The chain's CDR3 is CATSEERGADTQYF. The CDR3 nucleotides are TGTGCCACCAGTGAGGAAAGGGGTGCAGATACGCAGTATTTT.

As concerns this clonotype: A much bigger clone sits one base away, suggesting this may be a read error. Lacking the conserved final phenylalanine or tryptophan, this CDR3 likely reflects a read error. This chain joins TRBV7-9 and TRBJ2-1; 10 nucleotides match TRBD2. V shed 3 bases, J shed 6 bases, and the junction held 5 bases outside the gene matches. Germline CDR1 is SEHNR and CDR2 is FQNEAQ (reference sequence). The CDR3 loop spans 15 amino acids. CDR3 residues: CASSFLAGAPNEQFL. The CDR3 DNA follows: TGTGCCAGCAGCTTCCTAGCGGGGGCCCCCAATGAGCAGTTCCTC.

In its sample, this clonotype was seen many times. V gene TRBV6-6 combines with J gene TRBJ1-2, with D unclear. V lost 10 bases to trimming and J lost 5 bases, with 11 bases between them. CDR1 and CDR2 (germline): MNHNY, SVGAGI (reference sequence). CDR3 length: 11 amino acids. CDR3 nucleotide sequence: TGTGCCATCTTTGGCGGATATGGCTACACCTTC. Translating gives CAIFGGYGYTF.

This chain joins TRBV10-3 and TRBJ2-7; 9 bases fit TRBD1. In germline, CDR1 is ENHRY, CDR2 SYGVKD. After removal of 4 bases from V and 3 bases from J, the junction contained 7 bases not matched to a gene. The CDR3 spans 15 residues. CDR3 bases: TGTGCCATCAGTGTGGCATCGGGACAGGGCTACGAGCAGTACTTC. This gives the protein CAISVASGQGYEQYF.

In this sample, this clonotype turned up many times. This chain connects TRBV29-1 to TRBJ2-5; no reliable D call. The CDR3 extends over 12 amino acids. Trimming stripped 3 bases from V and 7 bases from J, with 12 bases between. CDR1 is SQVTM, CDR2 ANQGSEA, per germline. CDR3 residues: CSVESRAWTQYF. The DNA of the CDR3 is TGCAGCGTTGAGAGTCGCGCCTGGACCCAGTACTTC.

This clonotype was detected a few times. The rearrangement links TRBV29-1 to TRBJ2-5, with TRBD1 identical over 9 bases. The length of the CDR3 is 13 residues. The ends lost 7 bases at V and 1 base at J; junction bases unmatched: 4. Germline CDR1 is SQVTM and CDR2 is ANQGSEA. The CDR3, as DNA: TGCAGCGCCGGGACAGGGATCCAAGAGACCCAGTACTTC. Protein product: CSAGTGIQETQYF.

Concerning this clonotype: One end of the junction is discordant with germline, which a read error may explain. CDR3 amino acids: CASRHTSGRAPGTDAQYF. CDR3 bases: TGTGCCAGCAGGCATACTAGCGGGAGGGCCCCTGGCACAGATGCGCAGTATTTT. This chain joins TRBV10-3 and TRBJ2-3, with 13 bases matching TRBD2. Germline CDR1 ENHRY, CDR2 SYGVKD. CDR3 length: 18 amino acids.

The V call is TRBV29-1, the J call TRBJ2-6; no definite D call. The V and J ends lost 8 bases and 0 bases respectively, with 8 bases between them. Germline V gene lookup returns CDR1 SQVTM and CDR2 ANQGSEA. The CDR3 is made up of 13 amino acids. CDR3 nucleotides: TGCAGCAGTTTCGTCTCTGGGGCCAACGTCCTGACTTTC. It is translated as CSSFVSGANVLTF.

The chain recombines TRBV15 with TRBJ2-7; 7 nucleotides line up with TRBD2. Germline CDR1 reads LNHNV; CDR2 reads YYDKDF (reference sequence). The CDR3 is 15 amino acids. Trimming removed 3 bases from V and 2 bases from J; junction bases left unmatched: 7. The CDR3 bases are TGTGCCACCAGCAGCGTTGAAAGCGGGACCTACGAGCAGTACTTC. This codes for CATSSVESGTYEQYF. The full variable domain, in which reference TRBV15 and TRBJ2-7 provide the parts outside the CDR3, is DAMVIQNPRYQVTQFGKPVTLSCSQTLNHNVMYWYQQKSSQAPKLLFHYYDKDFNNEADTPDNFQSRRPNTSFCFLDIRSPGLGDTAMYLCATSSVESGTYEQYFGPGTRLTVT.

Ten or more counts support this clonotype. The gene calls are TRBV7-9 and TRBJ1-5; the D gene is possibly TRBD1 (5 bases). This CDR3 is 14 amino acids long. V was trimmed by 5 bases and J by 2 bases, leaving 10 bases between them. Germline loops: CDR1 SEHNR, CDR2 FQNEAQ (reference sequence). The CDR3 DNA sequence: TGTGCCAGCAGCCAAGGAGGGGGCAATCAGCCCCAGCATTTT. It encodes CASSQGGGNQPQHF.

This clonotype was seen ten or more times. The V and J genes are TRBV20-1 and TRBJ2-7; TRBD1 or TRBD2 may be the D gene (5 bases each). The CDR3 is 15 residues long. V lost 8 bases to trimming and J lost 3 bases, with 23 bases between them. Germline V gives CDR1 DFQATT, CDR2 SNEGSKA (reference sequence). This chain's CDR3 is CSPGTDTPGGYEQYF. The CDR3 DNA is TGCAGTCCCGGGACGGATACACCTGGGGGCTACGAGCAGTACTTC.

This sequence joins TRBV15 and TRBJ2-2, with 10 positions matching TRBD2. CDR1 is LNHNV, CDR2 YYDKDF, per germline (reference sequence). The J segment lost 5 bases and the V segment lost 1 base, leaving 1 base of the junction unmatched. The CDR3 loop spans 15 amino acids. CDR3 bases: TGTGCCACCAGCAGAGTAGCGGGAGGAACCGGGGAGCTGTTTTTT. Protein product: CATSRVAGGTGELFF.